Below are 19 T cell receptor beta chains sequenced from a single sample in a study of blood T cell repertoires in COVID-19. TCRdb's copy holds only in-frame clones and misses some; the assay was immunoSEQ multiplex PCR. The table includes tens of thousands of clones, over 80% detected once. Material for sequencing was peripheral blood. These receptor sequences come from a human donor in a cohort sampled during active COVID-19.

With respect to this clone: Mismatch with germline at one junction end may stem from a read error. J is TRBJ1-2 and V is TRBV28, with D perhaps TRBD1 (6 bases). Germline lookup yields CDR1 MDHEN and CDR2 SYDVKM. The CDR3 loop spans 12 amino acids. The CDR3 DNA reads TGTGCCAGCAGGGGGACAATCCCCTTCGGACAATTC. Translating it yields CASRGTIPFGQF.

CDR3 DNA: TGTGCCAGCAGCGACGCCCGGACAAATCACAATGAGCAGTTCTTC. It is translated as CASSDARTNHNEQFF. The V gene is TRBV7-9, the J gene TRBJ2-1, with D perhaps matching TRBD1 (5 bases). Germline loops: CDR1 SEHNR, CDR2 FQNEAQ (reference sequence). CDR3 length: 15 residues. Trimming pared 5 bases from V and 5 bases from J, leaving 16 bases between.

The chain uses TRBV7-9 and TRBJ1-6; 10 nucleotides align to TRBD1. The CDR3 length is 15 residues. The trim removed 4 bases at V and 10 bases at J, leaving 7 bases unmatched. Germline-derived CDR1 and CDR2 are SEHNR and FQNEAQ (reference sequence). Here the CDR3 reads CASSSPGQGVSPLHF. The CDR3 DNA follows: TGTGCCAGCAGCTCTCCCGGACAGGGGGTCTCACCCCTCCACTTT. The full variable domain, its missing parts supplied by reference TRBV7-9 and TRBJ1-6, is DTGVSQNPRHKITKRGQNVTFRCDPISEHNRLYWYRQTLGQGPEFLTYFQNEAQLEKSRLLSDRFSAERPKGSFSTLEIQRTEQGDSAMYLCASSSPGQGVSPLHFGNGTRLTVT.

This chain uses TRBV28 with TRBJ1-2, with 8 nucleotides matching TRBD1. The CDR3 is 15 residues long. CDR1 and CDR2 (germline): MDHEN, SYDVKM. The junction had 8 bases not matched to a gene; V was cut back by 3 bases and J by 5 bases. CDR3 amino acids: CASSFDRGFSYGYTF. The CDR3 DNA sequence: TGTGCCAGCAGTTTCGACAGGGGTTTTAGTTATGGCTACACCTTC.

The V gene is TRBV19, the J gene TRBJ2-1, with 14 bases that match TRBD2. Germline values: CDR1 LNHDA, CDR2 SQIVND (reference sequence). J was trimmed by 5 bases and V by 6 bases; bases with no gene match: 3. This CDR3 contains 15 residues. CDR3: CASSVGLAGDNEQFF. The CDR3 bases are TGTGCCAGTAGCGTGGGACTAGCGGGAGACAATGAGCAGTTCTTC.

The J gene is TRBJ2-7, the V gene TRBV7-2, with D perhaps TRBD2 (6 bases). Germline-derived CDR1 and CDR2 are SGHTA and FQGNSA. Trimming left V 5 bases short and J 5 bases short, with 13 bases between. The CDR3 contains 13 residues. The CDR3 nucleotides are TGTGCCAGCAGCCAGACTAGTCGCCACGAGCAGTACTTC. Translating gives CASSQTSRHEQYF.

The V gene is TRBV11-3, the J gene TRBJ2-5, with D possibly matching TRBD1 (6 bases). CDR1 SGHNT and CDR2 YENEEA come from the germline V gene. The CDR3 totals 16 residues. V was cut by 1 base and J by 0 bases, with 12 bases left in between. CDR3 in DNA: TGTGCCAGCAGCTTAGGCACCGGGACACACCAAGAGACCCAGTACTTC. Translating gives CASSLGTGTHQETQYF.

CDR3: CASSAGTGNTEAFF. CDR3 DNA sequence: TGTGCCAGCAGCGCCGGGACAGGGAACACTGAAGCTTTCTTT. This chain links TRBV13 with TRBJ1-1; TRBD1 agrees at 8 bases. Germline assignment: CDR1 PRHDT and CDR2 FYEKMQ (reference sequence). The ends lost 5 bases at V and 1 base at J; junction bases unmatched: 3. The CDR3 has 14 residues.

The V and J genes are TRBV4-3 and TRBJ2-4; unclear D gene. Per the germline V gene, CDR1 is LGHNA and CDR2 is YSLEER. The CDR3 is 15 amino acids. Deletions cut 0 bases from V and 6 bases from J, with 12 bases between. The DNA of the CDR3 is TGCGCCAGCAGCCAAGATCCAGTACAGAGAAACATTCAGTACTTC. This encodes CASSQDPVQRNIQYF.

J is TRBJ2-2 and V is TRBV19; a weak D match, TRBD2 (7 bases). Trimming left V 6 bases short and J 3 bases short, with 14 bases between. Germline V gene lookup returns CDR1 LNHDA and CDR2 SQIVND (reference sequence). The length of the CDR3 is 15 residues. The CDR3 DNA follows: TGTGCCAGTAGACCCGGGGGGCTGCACACCGGGGAGCTGTTTTTT. Amino acid sequence: CASRPGGLHTGELFF.

CDR3: CASQVGQGGYGYTF. CDR3 bases: TGCGCCTCCCAGGTAGGACAGGGCGGCTATGGCTACACCTTC. The rearrangement joins TRBV5-1 to TRBJ1-2, with 8 positions matching TRBD1. CDR3 length equals 14 residues. With V trimmed by 10 bases and J by 4 bases, 12 bases remained unmatched. Germline assignment: CDR1 SGHRS and CDR2 YFSETQ. Using reference TRBV5-1 and TRBJ1-2 for the parts outside the CDR3, the full variable domain is KAGVTQTPRYLIKTRGQQVTLSCSPISGHRSVSWYQQTPGQGLQFLFEYFSETQRNKGNFPGRFSGRQFSNSRSEMNVSTLELGDSALYLCASQVGQGGYGYTFGSGTRLTVV.

Comments on this clone: The sample carries other DNA sequences with the same CDR3. The gene calls are TRBV5-1 and TRBJ1-2; tentatively, D is TRBD1 (5 bases). This CDR3 is 13 amino acids long. Trimming removed 0 bases at V and 2 bases at J, with 5 bases between. The V gene's germline CDR1 is SGHRS and CDR2 YFSETQ. CDR3 loop: CASSLAGNYGYTF. The CDR3 DNA reads TGCGCCAGCAGCTTGGCAGGGAACTATGGCTACACCTTC.

The chain carries TRBV6-1 and TRBJ1-6; the match to TRBD1 covers 10 bases. Germline CDR1 and CDR2: MNHNS and SASEGT. This CDR3 is 17 amino acids long. J lost 3 bases, V lost 0 bases, and 2 bases had no gene match. CDR3 amino acids: CASSEAWTGGYNSPLHF. CDR3 nucleotide sequence: TGTGCCAGCAGTGAAGCATGGACAGGGGGCTATAATTCACCCCTCCACTTT.

The chain joins TRBV2 to TRBJ2-3; maybe TRBD2 (5 bases). The V and J ends lost 4 bases and 1 base respectively, with 9 bases between them. There are 14 residues in the CDR3. CDR1 is SNHLY and CDR2 is FYNNEI in the germline V gene. DNA for the CDR3: TGTGCCAGCAGTGTTGGGCGGGGCACAGATACGCAGTATTTT. It translates to CASSVGRGTDTQYF.

The chain uses TRBV19 and TRBJ2-7; 10 bases align to TRBD1. This CDR3 spans 14 amino acids. CDR1 LNHDA and CDR2 SQIVND come from the germline V gene (reference sequence). V was clipped by 6 bases and J by 1 base; unmatched bases: 3. The CDR3 loop is CASRRTGGSYEQYF. CDR3 in DNA: TGTGCCAGTAGGAGGACAGGGGGTTCCTACGAGCAGTACTTC.

The rearrangement uses TRBV6-1 and TRBJ1-5, with TRBD1 matching over 9 bases. V was pared by 4 bases and J by 7 bases, with 11 bases of the junction left unmatched. The CDR3 has 16 residues. Germline V gene data show CDR1 as MNHNS and CDR2 as SASEGT. The CDR3 DNA reads as TGTGCCAGCAGTGTAGACGAGACAGGGGGGAGGCAGCCCCAGCATTTT. This sequence encodes CASSVDETGGRQPQHF.

This clone was recorded once. This rearrangement joins TRBV5-1 to TRBJ2-1, with 7 bases that match TRBD1. V gave up 3 bases and J gave up 8 bases; unmatched junction bases: 14. Per the germline V gene, CDR1 is SGHRS and CDR2 is YFSETQ. The length of the CDR3 is 16 residues. CDR3 residues: CASSSAIVTGKHEQFF. CDR3 bases: TGCGCCAGCAGCTCTGCTATAGTGACAGGGAAGCATGAGCAGTTCTTC.

J is TRBJ2-4 and V is TRBV4-2; 9 bases are a match to TRBD2. Losses at the gene ends were 0 bases for V and 1 base for J; bases not matched to a gene: 10. The CDR3 length is 19 residues. Germline V CDR1 and CDR2: LGHNA, YNFKEQ. The CDR3 spells CASSQESGGGAFAKNIQYF. The CDR3 coding sequence is TGTGCCAGCAGCCAAGAAAGTGGCGGGGGGGCCTTTGCCAAAAACATTCAGTACTTC.

The gene calls are TRBV7-2 and TRBJ1-5; 7 nucleotides align to TRBD1. Germline V CDR1 and CDR2: SGHTA, FQGNSA. The CDR3 has 15 amino acids. Trimming took 5 bases from V and 4 from J; bases not matched to a gene: 8. CDR3 region: CASSPGQPRNQPQHF. The DNA of the CDR3 is TGTGCCAGCAGCCCGGGACAGCCTCGGAATCAGCCCCAGCATTTT.